The clone carrying this T cell receptor beta chain showed up just a few times. The antigen remains unidentified. Preparation of TCR beta libraries was done by quantitative 5'-RACE with molecular barcodes. TCRdb re-derived calls from the 5' RACE reads in MiXCR, one entry per CDR3 protein. This sample has around 770,000 distinct CDR3 sequences, with roughly 12% found just once. Germline V gene sequence: CDR1 MGHRA, CDR2 YSYEKL. V was clipped by 4 bases and J by 1 base; unmatched bases: 15. This CDR3 region has 18 residues. The data originate from a study of CD8 T cells in ankylosing spondylitis. Study-level points and caveats: Clones tied to disease were said to be significantly enriched in matched ankylosing spondylitis synovial fluid. Within ankylosing spondylitis blood, a TCR beta motif made up of roughly eight highly homologous variants appeared to be characteristic. Disease-linked clones bore a CD8+ phenotype and were relatively rare in peripheral blood.

This chain links TRBV4-1 with TRBJ2-5; 7 bases align to TRBD1. Sequencing was carried out using blood, either unsorted or a sorted T cell fraction (not recorded which). This clonotype originated in a male donor with ankylosing spondylitis. The CDR3 DNA is TGCGCCAGCAGCCCCGTCAAAACGGGACAGCTACTCCAAGAGACCCAGTACTTC. Translating it yields CASSPVKTGQLLQETQYF.